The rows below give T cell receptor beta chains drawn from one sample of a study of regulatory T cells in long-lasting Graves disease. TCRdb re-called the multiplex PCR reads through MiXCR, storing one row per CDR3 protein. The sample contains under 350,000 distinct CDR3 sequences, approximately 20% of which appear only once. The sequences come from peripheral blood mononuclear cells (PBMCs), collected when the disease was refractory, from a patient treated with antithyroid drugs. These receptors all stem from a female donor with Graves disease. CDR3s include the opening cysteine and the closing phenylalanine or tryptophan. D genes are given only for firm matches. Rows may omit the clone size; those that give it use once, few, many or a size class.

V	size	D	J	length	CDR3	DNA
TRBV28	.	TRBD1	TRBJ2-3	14	CASSLPQGADTQYF	TGTGCCAGCAGTTTACCCCAGGGGGCAGATACGCAGTATTTT
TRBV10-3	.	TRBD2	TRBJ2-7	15	CAISLAGVETYEQYF	TGTGCCATCAGCCTAGCGGGAGTGGAGACCTACGAGCAGTACTTC
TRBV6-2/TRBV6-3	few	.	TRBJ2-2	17	CASSYSLIRQFTGELFF	TGTGCCAGCAGTTACTCCCTTATTAGACAGTTCACCGGGGAGCTGTTTTTT
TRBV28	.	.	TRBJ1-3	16	CASSPRGGSSGNTIYF	TGTGCCAGCAGCCCCCGAGGGGGGAGCTCTGGAAACACCATATATTTT
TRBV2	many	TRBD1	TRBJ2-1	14	CASTGTGVYNEQFF	TGTGCCAGCACAGGGACAGGGGTCTACAATGAGCAGTTCTTC
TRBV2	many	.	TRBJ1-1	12	CASSELEIEAFF	TGTGCCAGCAGTGAACTAGAGATTGAAGCTTTCTTT
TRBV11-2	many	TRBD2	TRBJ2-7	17	CASSLPGVAGGSYEQYF	TGTGCCAGCAGCCTCCCGGGGGTAGCGGGAGGCTCCTACGAGCAGTACTTC
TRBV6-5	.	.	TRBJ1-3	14	CASSYSGSGNTIYF	TGTGCCAGCAGTTACTCGGGGTCTGGAAACACCATATATTTT
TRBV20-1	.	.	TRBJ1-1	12	CSAREANTEAFF	TGCAGTGCTAGAGAGGCAAACACTGAAGCTTTCTTT
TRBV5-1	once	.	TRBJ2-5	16	CASSLGNSGIQETQYF	TGCGCCAGCAGCTTGGGCAATAGCGGTATACAAGAGACCCAGTACTTC
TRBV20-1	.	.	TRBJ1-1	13	CSARDPRNTKAFF	TGCAGTGCTAGAGATCCCCGGAACACTAAAGCTTTCTTT
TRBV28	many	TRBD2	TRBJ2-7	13	CASGSGAAYEQYF	TGTGCCAGCGGTAGCGGGGCCGCCTACGAGCAGTACTTC
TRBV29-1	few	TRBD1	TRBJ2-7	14	CSATGQGLEYEQYF	TGCAGCGCCACCGGACAGGGTTTAGAGTACGAGCAGTACTTC
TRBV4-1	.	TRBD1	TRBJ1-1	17	CASSQERDRVAGTEAFF	TGCGCCAGCAGCCAAGAACGGGACAGGGTTGCGGGCACTGAAGCTTTCTTT
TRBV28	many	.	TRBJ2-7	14	CASSEVANAYEQYF	TGTGCCAGCAGTGAGGTGGCGAATGCTTACGAGCAGTACTTC
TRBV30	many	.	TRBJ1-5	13	CAWAKTGNQPQHF	TGTGCCTGGGCAAAAACGGGCAATCAGCCCCAGCATTTT